Below, 29 T cell receptor beta chains from the same sample are listed, as sequenced in a study of long-term antiretroviral therapy in people with HIV. Samples were assayed with immunoSEQ v3.0 at survey level. Profiling relied on immunoSEQ multiplex PCR, and the TCRdb table lists in-frame clones only, not all of them. This table has about 36,000 clones, 75% to 90% appearing once. This specimen was unsorted PBMCs, taken 3.4 years after starting antiretroviral therapy. The receptor source for this set is a man younger than 45 with HIV.

This clone was recorded a few times. The chain combines TRBV5-1 with TRBJ2-2; D remains unclear. V was cut by 0 bases and J by 7 bases, with 4 bases left in between. The CDR3 loop spans 12 amino acids. The germline V gene has CDR1 SGHRS and CDR2 YFSETQ. The CDR3 DNA reads TGCGCCAGCAGCTTGGTTGACGGGGAGCTGTTTTTT. It is translated as CASSLVDGELFF. Complete variable domain (other parts from reference TRBV5-1 and TRBJ2-2): KAGVTQTPRYLIKTRGQQVTLSCSPISGHRSVSWYQQTPGQGLQFLFEYFSETQRNKGNFPGRFSGRQFSNSRSEMNVSTLELGDSALYLCASSLVDGELFFGEGSRLTVL.

The chain combines TRBV28 with TRBJ1-1; D unclear. The CDR3 has 11 amino acids. The germline V gene encodes CDR1 MDHEN and CDR2 SYDVKM. V lost 7 bases to trimming and J lost 0 bases, with 3 bases between them. In DNA form, the CDR3 reads TGTGCCAGCACGGTGAACACTGAAGCTTTCTTT. Translating gives CASTVNTEAFF.

The chain has TRBV27 and TRBJ2-1; D is possibly TRBD2 (5 bases). This CDR3 comprises 15 residues. The germline V and J ends were trimmed by 7 bases and 2 bases, with 15 bases remaining between them. Germline-derived CDR1 and CDR2 are MNHEY and SMNVEV (reference sequence). CDR3: CASMRVRSTYNEQFF. CDR3 in DNA: TGTGCCAGCATGAGGGTCAGATCAACCTACAATGAGCAGTTCTTC.

This rearrangement joins TRBV7-2 to TRBJ2-2; D uncertain. The CDR3 has 16 amino acids. The V end was cut by 5 bases, the J end by 2 bases, with 15 bases between. In germline, CDR1 is SGHTA, CDR2 FQGNSA. The CDR3 is CASSLRATNNTGELFF. CDR3 sequence (DNA): TGTGCCAGCAGCCTACGAGCGACAAATAACACCGGGGAGCTGTTTTTT.

This clone was picked up a small number of times. V and J are TRBV9 and TRBJ2-2, with TRBD2 matching over 9 bases. Germline CDR1 and CDR2: SGDLS and YYNGEE. Trimming removed 0 bases from V and 7 bases from J; junction bases left unmatched: 10. There are 17 residues in the CDR3. CDR3 loop: CASSVELAGGPGGELFF. DNA for the CDR3: TGTGCCAGCAGCGTAGAGTTGGCGGGAGGGCCTGGCGGGGAGCTGTTTTTT.

The V and J genes are TRBV7-2 and TRBJ2-7; D call uncertain. Germline V gene sequence: CDR1 SGHTA, CDR2 FQGNSA. Trimming took 2 bases from V and 3 from J, leaving 8 bases between them. The length of the CDR3 is 13 residues. The CDR3 DNA reads as TGTGCCAGCAGCTTAAGGGCCAACTACGAGCAGTACTTC. Amino acid sequence: CASSLRANYEQYF.

The chain combines TRBV7-9 with TRBJ2-7; no reliable D call. Germline V gene sequence: CDR1 SEHNR, CDR2 FQNEAQ (reference sequence). The V end was cut by 8 bases, the J end by 0 bases, with 8 bases between. CDR3 length: 12 residues. The CDR3 loop reads CASEQLSYEQYF. The CDR3 DNA is TGTGCCAGCGAACAGCTCTCCTACGAGCAGTACTTC.

V is TRBV7-2 and J is TRBJ2-3; 7 bases line up with TRBD2. V trimming: 2 bases; J trimming: 2 bases; junction bases outside the gene matches: 1. This CDR3 has 14 residues. CDR1 is SGHTA and CDR2 is FQGNSA in the germline V gene. CDR3 loop: CASSLLAATDTQYF. For the CDR3, the DNA is TGTGCCAGCAGCTTACTAGCGGCCACAGATACGCAGTATTTT.

The chain couples TRBV7-9 to TRBJ2-5; 7 nucleotides line up with TRBD1. CDR3 length equals 16 residues. In germline, CDR1 is SEHNR, CDR2 FQNEAQ (reference sequence). V trimming: 5 bases; J trimming: 5 bases; junction bases outside the gene matches: 14. The CDR3 nucleotides read TGTGCCAGCAGCAGTGTGACAGGGTTTTTCGGGGAGACCCAGTACTTC. This codes for CASSSVTGFFGETQYF.

This clone is medium-sized by share. The chain joins TRBV7-2 to TRBJ2-7; 7 nucleotides match TRBD1. The CDR3 has 15 amino acids. V lost 5 bases, J lost 5 bases, and 12 bases stayed unmatched. CDR1 SGHTA and CDR2 FQGNSA come from the germline V gene. The CDR3 sequence: CASSPRRDSNHEQYF. DNA of the CDR3: TGTGCCAGCAGCCCCCGTAGGGACAGTAACCACGAGCAGTACTTC.

This chain links TRBV4-3 with TRBJ2-7; no clear D gene. Germline loops: CDR1 LGHNA, CDR2 YSLEER. The CDR3 totals 14 residues. With 0 bases removed from V and 2 bases from J, the gap between germline ends came to 8 bases. CDR3 protein: CASSQEGMAYEQYF. The CDR3, as DNA: TGCGCCAGCAGCCAAGAAGGGATGGCCTACGAGCAGTACTTC.

The chain recombines TRBV28 with TRBJ1-2, with D perhaps TRBD1 (6 bases). The CDR3 runs to 15 residues. V was trimmed by 7 bases and J by 4 bases, leaving 19 bases between them. Germline values: CDR1 MDHEN, CDR2 SYDVKM. CDR3 bases: TGTGCCAGCATCTCAGGGGCGGGGGCCTTCTATGGCTACACCTTC. This sequence encodes CASISGAGAFYGYTF.

This clone has a handful of counts. The chain joins TRBV11-2 to TRBJ2-7; TRBD2 agrees at 7 bases. The ends lost 5 bases at V and 7 bases at J; junction bases unmatched: 2. Germline lookup yields CDR1 SGHAT and CDR2 FQNNGV. This CDR3 has 11 residues. CDR3 protein: CASSRGGEQYF. The DNA of the CDR3 is TGTGCCAGCAGCCGGGGAGGGGAGCAGTACTTC.

This chain joins TRBV5-1 and TRBJ2-1, with TRBD2 matching over 7 bases. J lost 6 bases, V lost 1 base, and 10 bases had no gene match. Germline loops: CDR1 SGHRS, CDR2 YFSETQ. The CDR3 consists of 16 residues. This CDR3 reads CASSLRLGGVGNEQFF. CDR3 bases: TGCGCCAGCAGCTTGAGGTTGGGGGGGGTGGGCAATGAGCAGTTCTTC. The variable domain in full, with the rest retrieved from reference TRBV5-1 and TRBJ2-1, is KAGVTQTPRYLIKTRGQQVTLSCSPISGHRSVSWYQQTPGQGLQFLFEYFSETQRNKGNFPGRFSGRQFSNSRSEMNVSTLELGDSALYLCASSLRLGGVGNEQFFGPGTRLTVL.

DNA for the CDR3: TGTGCCAGTAGTCGGACTAGCGGGAGCTCCTACAATGAGCAGTTCTTC. This gives the protein CASSRTSGSSYNEQFF. The rearrangement joins TRBV19 to TRBJ2-1, with 13 positions matching TRBD2. CDR3 length: 16 amino acids. Losses at the gene ends were 5 bases for V and 0 bases for J; bases not matched to a gene: 1. Germline CDR1 and CDR2: LNHDA and SQIVND (reference sequence).

This chain uses TRBV27 with TRBJ2-1; 7 nucleotides line up with TRBD1. Germline CDR1 reads MNHEY; CDR2 reads SMNVEV (reference sequence). CDR3 length equals 12 residues. With 5 bases clipped from V and 9 bases from J, the junction kept 4 bases outside the gene matches. The DNA of the CDR3 is TGTGCCAGCAGTATAGGGGGCGGTGAGCAGTTCTTC. Its translation: CASSIGGGEQFF.

The V call is TRBV4-1, the J call TRBJ1-4, with D possibly being TRBD1 (6 bases). The germline CDR1 and CDR2 sequences are MGHRA and YSYEKL. V was trimmed by 1 base and J by 0 bases, leaving 9 bases between them. The CDR3 sequence is 16 residues long. CDR3 loop: CASSQAPGATNEKLFF. CDR3 in DNA: TGCGCCAGCAGCCAAGCACCAGGGGCAACTAATGAAAAACTGTTTTTT.

This chain connects TRBV6-5 to TRBJ2-2; 7 nucleotides align to TRBD1. Germline V lookup: CDR1 MNHEY, CDR2 SVGAGI. V shed 5 bases and J 4 bases; nucleotides not matched to a gene: 7. The CDR3 is 15 amino acids. Written as DNA, the CDR3 is TGTGCCAGCAGTCGGGACAGACCCGGCACCGGGGAGCTGTTTTTT. Protein sequence: CASSRDRPGTGELFF.

The V gene is TRBV7-5, the J gene TRBJ1-4. TRBV7-5 constitutes a pseudogene. CDR3 size: 16 residues. CDR3: CARSSHQTARGEKLFF. CDR3 nucleotide sequence: TGTGCCAGAAGCTCGCACCAAACGGCCCGAGGGGAAAAACTGTTTTTT.

The table lists this clone with a count of one. The V and J genes are TRBV6-5 and TRBJ2-7; tentatively, D is TRBD2 (5 bases). The CDR3 length is 13 residues. Germline values: CDR1 MNHEY, CDR2 SVGAGI. V lost 7 bases and J lost 3, with 13 bases in between. CDR3 coding DNA: TGTGCCAGCAAGAGCGGCGAGGGCTACGAGCAGTACTTC. It translates to CASKSGEGYEQYF.

The V gene is TRBV27, the J gene TRBJ2-1, with D uncertain. V lost 4 bases to trimming and J lost 9 bases, with 7 bases between them. Germline values: CDR1 MNHEY, CDR2 SMNVEV (reference sequence). The CDR3 is 11 amino acids. The CDR3 sequence is CASSWNAEQFF. The CDR3 bases are TGTGCCAGCAGTTGGAACGCTGAGCAGTTCTTC.

The rearrangement joins TRBV4-3 to TRBJ2-1; D not resolved. Germline V lookup: CDR1 LGHNA, CDR2 YSLEER. This CDR3 has 17 amino acids. Trimming took off 0 bases at V and 0 bases at J, with 12 bases between the two ends. CDR3 protein: CASSQDRTYSSYNEQFF. The CDR3 nucleotides are TGCGCCAGCAGCCAAGATAGGACGTACAGCTCCTACAATGAGCAGTTCTTC.

V usage is TRBV7-9 and J usage is TRBJ1-1, with TRBD1 matching over 8 bases. The trim removed 5 bases at V and 0 bases at J, leaving 5 bases unmatched. The CDR3 runs to 15 residues. Germline V gives CDR1 SEHNR, CDR2 FQNEAQ (reference sequence). The CDR3 reads CASSQRTGMNTEAFF. The CDR3, as DNA: TGTGCCAGCAGCCAAAGGACAGGGATGAACACTGAAGCTTTCTTT.

The chain recombines TRBV5-6 with TRBJ1-4, with TRBD1 identical over 7 bases. This CDR3 has 15 amino acids. Unmatched junction bases numbered 6, after V lost 4 bases and J lost 3 bases. Germline V CDR1 and CDR2: SGHDT, YYEEEE. The CDR3 here is CASSKETGPNEKLFF. The CDR3 DNA sequence: TGTGCCAGCAGCAAGGAGACAGGGCCTAATGAAAAACTGTTTTTT.

There are a few counts of this clone. This sequence joins TRBV18 and TRBJ2-2, with a weak D call TRBD1 (6 bases). The CDR3 runs to 16 residues. V was cut by 2 bases and J by 4 bases, with 14 bases left in between. From germline, CDR1 is KGHSH and CDR2 LQKENI. DNA of the CDR3: TGTGCCAGCTCACCAAACAGGGATCGTGGCACCGGGGAGCTGTTTTTT. Amino acids: CASSPNRDRGTGELFF.

The V and J genes are TRBV27 and TRBJ1-1, with 8 positions matching TRBD1. Trimming cost V 8 bases and J 1 base; bases outside gene matches: 3. Germline V CDR1 and CDR2: MNHEY, SMNVEV (reference sequence). CDR3 length equals 13 residues. In nucleotides, the CDR3 is TGTGCCAGCGCGGGGACAGGGAACACTGAAGCTTTCTTT. Encoded protein: CASAGTGNTEAFF.

In its sample, this clone was seen a few times. The J gene is TRBJ1-5, the V gene TRBV27, with a weak D call TRBD1 (5 bases). This CDR3 has 14 residues. Deletions cut 2 bases from V and 7 bases from J, with 12 bases between. CDR1 and CDR2 from the germline V gene are MNHEY and SMNVEV (reference sequence). The CDR3 bases are TGTGCCAGCAGTTTACGGGGGGGAGGACAGCCCCAGCATTTT. It encodes CASSLRGGGQPQHF.

This chain links TRBV5-1 with TRBJ2-2; TRBD2 matches 10 bases. V shed 4 bases and J 3 bases; nucleotides not matched to a gene: 3. Looked up from germline, CDR1 is SGHRS and CDR2 is YFSETQ. The CDR3 consists of 15 residues. Written as DNA, the CDR3 is TGCGCCAGCAGCCCGGGACTAGCGTACACCGGGGAGCTGTTTTTT. Translated: CASSPGLAYTGELFF.

The chain employs TRBV2 and TRBJ1-5; 7 bases map to TRBD1. The germline CDR1 and CDR2 sequences are SNHLY and FYNNEI. Unmatched junction bases numbered 14, after V lost 5 bases and J lost 7 bases. CDR3 length: 16 residues. The CDR3 DNA reads as TGTGCCAGCAGTTTGAGGACAGGAACCTACGGGCAGCCCCAGCATTTT. This translates into CASSLRTGTYGQPQHF.